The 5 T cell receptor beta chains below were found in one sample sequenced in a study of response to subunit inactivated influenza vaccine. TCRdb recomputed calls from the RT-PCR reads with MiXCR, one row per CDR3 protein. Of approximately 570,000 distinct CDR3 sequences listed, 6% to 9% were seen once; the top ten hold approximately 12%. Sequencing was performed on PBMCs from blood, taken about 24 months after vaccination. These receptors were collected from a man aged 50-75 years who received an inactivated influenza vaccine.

The CDR3 here is CASSLDALLGEQFF. CDR3 coding DNA: TGTGCCAGCAGCTTGGATGCCTTACTTGGTGAGCAGTTCTTC. V and J are TRBV5-5 and TRBJ2-1, with D hard to call. The CDR3 spans 14 residues. Germline assignment: CDR1 SGHKS and CDR2 YYEKEE (reference sequence). Trimming stripped 0 bases from V and 9 bases from J, with 13 bases between. Drawing the rest from reference TRBV5-5 and TRBJ2-1, the complete variable domain is DAGVTQSPTHLIKTRGQQVTLRCSPISGHKSVSWYQQVLGQGPQFIFQYYEKEERGRGNFPDRFSARQFPNYSSELNVNALLLGDSALYLCASSLDALLGEQFFGPGTRLTVL.

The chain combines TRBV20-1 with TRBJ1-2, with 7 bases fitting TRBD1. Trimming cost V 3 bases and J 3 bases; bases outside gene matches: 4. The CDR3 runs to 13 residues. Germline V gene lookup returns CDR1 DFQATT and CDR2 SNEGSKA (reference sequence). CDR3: CSASLGTDYGYTF. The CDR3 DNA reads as TGCAGTGCTAGCCTTGGGACAGACTATGGCTACACCTTC.

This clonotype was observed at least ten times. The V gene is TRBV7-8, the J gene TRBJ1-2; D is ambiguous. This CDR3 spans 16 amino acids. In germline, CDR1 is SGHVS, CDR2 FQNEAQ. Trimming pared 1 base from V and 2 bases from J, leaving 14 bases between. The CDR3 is CASSLVLGRLNYGYTF. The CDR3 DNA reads TGTGCCAGCAGCTTAGTTTTAGGACGGCTCAACTATGGCTACACCTTC.

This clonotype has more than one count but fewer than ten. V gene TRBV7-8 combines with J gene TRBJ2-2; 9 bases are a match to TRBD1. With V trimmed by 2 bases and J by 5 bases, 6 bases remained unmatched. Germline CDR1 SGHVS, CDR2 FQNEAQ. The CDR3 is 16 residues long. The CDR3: CASSLRDRVMTGELFF. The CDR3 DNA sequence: TGTGCCAGCAGCTTAAGGGACAGGGTGATGACCGGGGAGCTGTTTTTT.

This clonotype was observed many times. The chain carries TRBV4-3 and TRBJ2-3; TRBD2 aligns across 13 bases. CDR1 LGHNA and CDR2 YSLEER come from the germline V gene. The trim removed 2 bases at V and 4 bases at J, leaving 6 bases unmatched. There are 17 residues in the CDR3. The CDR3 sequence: CASSQRLAGGGADTQYF. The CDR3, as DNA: TGCGCCAGCAGCCAACGACTAGCGGGAGGAGGCGCAGATACGCAGTATTTT.